The rows below give T cell receptor beta chains drawn from one sample of a study of T cell responses to AZD1222 COVID-19 vaccine. Generated by immunoSEQ multiplex PCR, the TCRdb table keeps only in-frame clones and is missing some. Seen here are around 180,000 clones, 70% to 90% observed once, and the top ten hold 0.45% to 0.55%. The sample was peripheral blood, taken on day 0 of AZD1222 vaccination. The receptors come from an adult in good health. The CDR3 runs from the conserved cysteine through the conserved F or W. Each record gives: D gene, clone size, J gene, CDR3 length, V gene, CDR3 protein, CDR3 DNA. D genes are given only for firm matches. The size entry is marked missing in some rows and otherwise reads once, few, many or a size class.

NA	NA	TRBJ2-1	14	TRBV6-5	CASKVEPSYNEQFF	TGTGCCAGCAAGGTCGAGCCCTCCTACAATGAGCAGTTCTTC
TRBD2	NA	TRBJ2-5	15	TRBV7-3	CASSSSGEIQETQYF	TGTGCCAGCAGCTCTAGCGGGGAGATCCAAGAGACCCAGTACTTC
TRBD1	NA	TRBJ1-1	16	TRBV14	CASSHRTGVGSAEAFF	TGTGCCAGCAGCCACAGAACAGGGGTGGGGTCGGCTGAAGCTTTCTTT
NA	NA	TRBJ1-1	12	TRBV11-2	CASSLEQAEAFF	TGTGCCAGCAGCTTAGAACAGGCAGAAGCTTTCTTT
NA	NA	TRBJ1-2	13	TRBV11-2	CASSLLEDYGYTF	TGTGCCAGCAGCCTCCTCGAAGACTATGGCTACACCTTC
NA	NA	TRBJ1-1	13	TRBV19	CASSIVVGSEAFF	TGTGCCAGTAGTATAGTTGTGGGTTCTGAAGCTTTCTTT
NA	NA	TRBJ1-4	15	TRBV4-1	CASSLLVARYEKLFF	TGCGCCAGCAGCCTCCTGGTCGCGCGGTATGAAAAACTGTTTTTT
NA	NA	TRBJ1-3	15	TRBV19	CASSIPRTFGNTIYF	TGTGCCAGTAGTATCCCCCGGACCTTCGGAAACACCATATATTTT
NA	NA	TRBJ2-1	13	TRBV10-2	CASSESGSREQFF	TGCGCCAGCAGTGAGTCGGGGTCGAGGGAGCAGTTCTTC
NA	NA	TRBJ2-7	12	TRBV25-1	CATRTDYYEQYF	TGTGCCACAAGGACAGATTACTACGAGCAGTACTTC
TRBD2	NA	TRBJ2-3	14	TRBV7-9	CASSTSGGTDTQYF	TGTGCCAGCTCGACTAGCGGGGGTACAGATACGCAGTATTTT
TRBD2	once	TRBJ2-7	15	TRBV9	CASSVGLAGVGEQYF	TGTGCCAGCAGCGTGGGACTAGCGGGAGTAGGGGAGCAGTACTTC
TRBD1	once	TRBJ2-7	14	TRBV4-1	CASSQVNRGYEQYF	TGCGCCAGCAGCCAAGTTAACAGGGGCTACGAGCAGTACTTC
TRBD2	NA	TRBJ2-1	18	TRBV7-2	CASSLVGGLAGGYNEQFF	TGTGCCAGCAGCTTAGTTGGGGGGTTAGCGGGAGGCTACAATGAGCAGTTCTTC
TRBD1	NA	TRBJ1-5	13	TRBV6-2/TRBV6-3	CASSGTAYQPQHF	TGTGCCAGCAGTGGGACAGCATATCAGCCCCAGCATTTT
NA	NA	TRBJ2-7	15	TRBV5-4	CASTLAAEASYEQYF	TGTGCCAGCACCCTTGCGGCGGAAGCCTCTTACGAGCAGTACTTC
NA	NA	TRBJ2-4	15	TRBV9	CASGGPGTGRNIQYF	TGTGCCAGCGGGGGGCCAGGGACGGGGCGGAACATTCAGTACTTC
NA	NA	TRBJ2-5	15	TRBV27	CASSWGGATGETQYF	TGTGCCAGCAGTTGGGGGGGGGCCACCGGAGAGACCCAGTACTTC
TRBD2	NA	TRBJ2-3	16	TRBV7-8	CASTRRAGGTGDTQYF	TGTGCCAGCACCCGGCGGGCGGGGGGGACGGGAGATACGCAGTATTTT
NA	NA	TRBJ2-6	13	TRBV7-3	CASSPAGANVLTF	TGTGCCAGCAGCCCAGCTGGGGCCAACGTCCTGACTTTC
NA	NA	TRBJ1-2	10	TRBV6-1	CASSERGYTF	TGTGCCAGCAGTGAACGGGGCTACACCTTC
TRBD1	few	TRBJ1-1	12	TRBV6-5	CASRAPGGGSFF	TGTGCCAGCAGGGCCCCAGGGGGCGGCTCTTTCTTT
NA	NA	TRBJ2-7	13	TRBV18	CASSPRDSYEQYF	TGTGCCAGCTCACCACGGGACTCCTACGAGCAGTACTTC
TRBD1	NA	TRBJ2-7	15	TRBV6-2/TRBV6-3	CASSTGQGNVHEQYF	TGTGCCAGCAGTACGGGACAGGGTAATGTCCACGAGCAGTACTTC
NA	NA	TRBJ1-1	13	TRBV6-2/TRBV6-3	CASSWNGNTEAFF	TGTGCCAGCAGTTGGAACGGAAACACTGAAGCTTTCTTT
NA	NA	TRBJ1-1	15	TRBV19	CASTRDPGVNTEAFF	TGTGCCAGTACCCGGGACCCGGGGGTGAACACTGAAGCTTTCTTT
NA	NA	TRBJ1-5	14	TRBV9	CASSPPGSNQPQHF	TGTGCCAGCAGCCCACCAGGGAGCAATCAGCCCCAGCATTTT
NA	NA	TRBJ1-1	12	TRBV7-9	CASSWTDLEAFF	TGTGCCAGCAGCTGGACAGACCTTGAAGCTTTCTTT
NA	NA	TRBJ1-3	15	TRBV7-2	CASSGDIGPGNTIYF	TGTGCCAGCAGCGGAGACATCGGTCCGGGAAACACCATATATTTT
NA	NA	TRBJ1-3	18	TRBV5-1	CASSLGPQGTSSGNTIYF	TGCGCCAGCAGCTTGGGTCCCCAGGGGACCTCCTCTGGAAACACCATATATTTT
TRBD2	NA	TRBJ2-7	13	TRBV29-1	CSAEGGRDYEQYF	TGCAGCGCCGAGGGCGGGAGGGACTACGAGCAGTACTTC
TRBD2	NA	TRBJ2-3	16	TRBV11-3	CASSLGTSGRTDTQYF	TGTGCCAGCAGCTTAGGAACTAGCGGGAGGACAGATACGCAGTATTTT
NA	NA	TRBJ2-1	13	TRBV19	CASTSGPYNEQFF	TGTGCCAGTACCAGCGGGCCCTACAATGAGCAGTTCTTC
NA	NA	TRBJ2-1	15	TRBV19	CASSGGGLSYNEQFF	TGTGCCAGTAGCGGAGGTGGCCTCTCCTACAATGAGCAGTTCTTC
NA	NA	TRBJ1-1	13	TRBV10-3	CAISDGYTTEAFF	TGTGCCATCAGTGATGGGTATACGACTGAAGCTTTCTTT
NA	NA	TRBJ2-1	15	TRBV5-4	CASSLDMGAYNEQFF	TGTGCCAGCAGCTTGGATATGGGGGCCTACAATGAGCAGTTCTTC
NA	NA	TRBJ1-6	12	TRBV30	CASQWANSPLHF	TGTGCCTCACAATGGGCAAATTCACCCCTCCACTTT
NA	NA	TRBJ1-6	18	TRBV9	CASSALGGFGSYNSPLHF	TGTGCCAGCAGCGCCTTAGGCGGCTTTGGCTCCTATAATTCACCCCTCCACTTT
TRBD2	NA	TRBJ2-3	17	TRBV9	CASSGGLAGPSTDTQYF	TGTGCCAGCAGCGGAGGACTAGCGGGGCCTAGCACAGATACGCAGTATTTT
NA	NA	TRBJ1-2	15	TRBV7-6	CASSLTGDSNYGYTF	TGTGCCAGCAGCTTAACGGGTGACTCTAACTATGGCTACACCTTC
TRBD2	NA	TRBJ2-7	14	TRBV5-8	CASSFSGRAREQYF	TGTGCCAGCAGCTTTAGCGGGAGGGCCCGCGAGCAGTACTTC
TRBD1	NA	TRBJ2-7	14	TRBV6-5	CASSLPGQGVEQYF	TGTGCCAGCAGCCTCCCGGGACAGGGCGTAGAGCAGTACTTC
TRBD1	NA	TRBJ1-2	15	TRBV3-1/TRBV3-2	CASSPGGQSSYGYTF	TGTGCCAGCAGCCCTGGGGGACAGTCATCCTATGGCTACACCTTC
NA	NA	TRBJ1-5	15	TRBV5-1	CASSPDGQPNQPQHF	TGCGCCAGCAGCCCGGACGGGCAGCCCAATCAGCCCCAGCATTTT
TRBD2	NA	TRBJ2-2	14	TRBV7-9	CASSLAGGIGELFF	TGTGCCAGCAGCCTAGCGGGAGGCATCGGGGAGCTGTTTTTT
TRBD2	NA	TRBJ2-1	15	TRBV28	CASSLGTSNYNEQFF	TGTGCCAGCTCTTTGGGGACTAGCAACTACAATGAGCAGTTCTTC
NA	once	TRBJ2-1	17	TRBV19	CASSLDPGALEYNEQFF	TGTGCCAGTAGTCTAGACCCGGGGGCCCTGGAATACAATGAGCAGTTCTTC
NA	NA	TRBJ2-2	14	TRBV7-3	CASSLTTNTGELFF	TGTGCCAGCAGCTTAACGACGAACACCGGGGAGCTGTTTTTT